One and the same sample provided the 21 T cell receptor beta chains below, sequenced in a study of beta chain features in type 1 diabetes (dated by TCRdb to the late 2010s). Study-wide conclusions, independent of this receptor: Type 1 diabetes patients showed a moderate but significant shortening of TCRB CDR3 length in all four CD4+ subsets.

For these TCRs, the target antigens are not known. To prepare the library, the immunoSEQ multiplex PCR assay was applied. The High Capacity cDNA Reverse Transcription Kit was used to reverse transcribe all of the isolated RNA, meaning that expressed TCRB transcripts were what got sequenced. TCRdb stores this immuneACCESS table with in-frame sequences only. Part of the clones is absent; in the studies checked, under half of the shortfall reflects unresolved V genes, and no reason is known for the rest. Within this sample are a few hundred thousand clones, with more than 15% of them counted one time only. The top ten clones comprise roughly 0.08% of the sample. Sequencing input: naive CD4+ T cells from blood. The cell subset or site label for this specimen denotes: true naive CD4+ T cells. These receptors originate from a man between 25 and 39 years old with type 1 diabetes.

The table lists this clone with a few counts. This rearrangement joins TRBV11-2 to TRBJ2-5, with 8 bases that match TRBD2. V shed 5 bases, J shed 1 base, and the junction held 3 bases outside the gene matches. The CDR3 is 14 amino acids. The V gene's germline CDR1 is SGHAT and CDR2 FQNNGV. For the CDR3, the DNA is TGTGCCAGCAGCCGTAGCGGGATCCAAGAGACCCAGTACTTC. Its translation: CASSRSGIQETQYF. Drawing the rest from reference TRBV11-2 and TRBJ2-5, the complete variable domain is EAGVAQSPRYKIIEKRQSVAFWCNPISGHATLYWYQQILGQGPKLLIQFQNNGVVDDSQLPKDRFSAERLKGVDSTLKIQPAKLEDSAVYLCASSRSGIQETQYFGPGTRLLVL.

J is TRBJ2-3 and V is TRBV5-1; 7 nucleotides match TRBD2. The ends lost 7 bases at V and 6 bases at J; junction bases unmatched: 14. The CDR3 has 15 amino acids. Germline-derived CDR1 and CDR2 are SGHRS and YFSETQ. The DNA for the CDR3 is TGCGCCAGCGCGAGCGGGATCCTAGTGTTGGATACGCAGTATTTT. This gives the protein CASASGILVLDTQYF.

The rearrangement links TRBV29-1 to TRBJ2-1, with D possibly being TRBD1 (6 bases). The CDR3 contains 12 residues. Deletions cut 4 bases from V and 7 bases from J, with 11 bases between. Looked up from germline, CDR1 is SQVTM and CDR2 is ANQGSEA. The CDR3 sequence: CSVGTVTNEQFF. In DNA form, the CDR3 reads TGCAGCGTTGGGACAGTTACGAATGAGCAGTTCTTC.

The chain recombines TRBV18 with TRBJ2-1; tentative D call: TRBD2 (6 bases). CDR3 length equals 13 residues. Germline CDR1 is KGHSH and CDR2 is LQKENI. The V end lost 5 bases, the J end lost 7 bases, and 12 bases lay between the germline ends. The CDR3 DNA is TGTGCCAGCTCAATCTGGCTAGCGAATGAGCAGTTCTTC. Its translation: CASSIWLANEQFF. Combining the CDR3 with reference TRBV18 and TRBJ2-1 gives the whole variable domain NAGVMQNPRHLVRRRGQEARLRCSPMKGHSHVYWYRQLPEEGLKFMVYLQKENIIDESGMPKERFSAEFPKEGPSILRIQQVVRGDSAAYFCASSIWLANEQFFGPGTRLTVL.

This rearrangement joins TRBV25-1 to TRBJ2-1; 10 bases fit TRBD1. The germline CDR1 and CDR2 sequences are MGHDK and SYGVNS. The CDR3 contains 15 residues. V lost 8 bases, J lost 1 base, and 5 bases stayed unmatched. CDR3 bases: TGTGCCAGCTCGTGGGGACAGGGGTCCTACAATGAGCAGTTCTTC. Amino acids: CASSWGQGSYNEQFF.

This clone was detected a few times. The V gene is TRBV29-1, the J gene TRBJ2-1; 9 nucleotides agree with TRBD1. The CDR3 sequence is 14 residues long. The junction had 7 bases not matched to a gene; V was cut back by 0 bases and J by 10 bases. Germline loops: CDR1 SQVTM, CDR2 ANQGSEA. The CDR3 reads CSVEDLVTGGEQFF. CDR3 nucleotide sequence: TGCAGCGTTGAAGACCTAGTAACAGGGGGCGAGCAGTTCTTC.

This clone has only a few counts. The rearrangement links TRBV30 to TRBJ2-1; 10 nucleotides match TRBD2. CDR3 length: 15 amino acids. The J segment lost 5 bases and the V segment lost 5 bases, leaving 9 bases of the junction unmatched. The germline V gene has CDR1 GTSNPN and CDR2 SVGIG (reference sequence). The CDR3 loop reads CAWALLAGAHNEQFF. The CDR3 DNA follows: TGTGCCTGGGCTCTCCTAGCGGGAGCGCACAATGAGCAGTTCTTC. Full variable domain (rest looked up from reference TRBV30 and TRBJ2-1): SQTIHQWPATLVQPVGSPLSLECTVEGTSNPNLYWYRQAAGRGLQLLFYSVGIGQISSEVPQNLSASRPQDRQFILSSKKLLLSDSGFYLCAWALLAGAHNEQFFGPGTRLTVL.

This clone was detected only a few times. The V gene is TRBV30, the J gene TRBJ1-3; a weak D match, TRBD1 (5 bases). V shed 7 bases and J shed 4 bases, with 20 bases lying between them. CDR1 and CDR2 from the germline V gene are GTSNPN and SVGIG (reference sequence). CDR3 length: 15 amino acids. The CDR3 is CASRAQGTSGNTIYF. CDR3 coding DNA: TGTGCCTCGAGGGCCCAGGGTACCTCAGGAAACACCATATATTTT. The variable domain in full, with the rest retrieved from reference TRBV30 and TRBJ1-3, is SQTIHQWPATLVQPVGSPLSLECTVEGTSNPNLYWYRQAAGRGLQLLFYSVGIGQISSEVPQNLSASRPQDRQFILSSKKLLLSDSGFYLCASRAQGTSGNTIYFGEGSWLTVV.

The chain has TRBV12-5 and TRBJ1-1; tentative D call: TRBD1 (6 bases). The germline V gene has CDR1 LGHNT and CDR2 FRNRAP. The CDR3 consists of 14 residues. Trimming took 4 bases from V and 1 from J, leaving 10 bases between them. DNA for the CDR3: TGTGCTAGTGGTTCTAGGACAGAGAACACTGAAGCTTTCTTT. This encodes CASGSRTENTEAFF. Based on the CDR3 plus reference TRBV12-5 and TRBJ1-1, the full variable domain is DARVTQTPRHKVTEMGQEVTMRCQPILGHNTVFWYRQTMMQGLELLAYFRNRAPLDDSGMPKDRFSAEMPDATLATLKIQPSEPRDSAVYFCASGSRTENTEAFFGQGTRLTVV.

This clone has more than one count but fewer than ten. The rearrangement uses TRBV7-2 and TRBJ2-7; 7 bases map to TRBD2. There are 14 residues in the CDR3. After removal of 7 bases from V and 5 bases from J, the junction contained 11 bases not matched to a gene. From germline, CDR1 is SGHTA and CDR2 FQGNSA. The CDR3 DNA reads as TGTGCCAGCACCAGCCGGGGGGATCTGGACGAGCAGTACTTC. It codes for CASTSRGDLDEQYF.

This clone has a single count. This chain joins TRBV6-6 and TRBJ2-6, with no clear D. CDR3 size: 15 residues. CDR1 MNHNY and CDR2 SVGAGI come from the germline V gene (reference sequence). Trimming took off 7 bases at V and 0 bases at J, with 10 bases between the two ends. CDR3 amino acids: CASTGSHSGANVLTF. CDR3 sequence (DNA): TGTGCCAGCACGGGCAGTCACTCTGGGGCCAACGTCCTGACTTTC.

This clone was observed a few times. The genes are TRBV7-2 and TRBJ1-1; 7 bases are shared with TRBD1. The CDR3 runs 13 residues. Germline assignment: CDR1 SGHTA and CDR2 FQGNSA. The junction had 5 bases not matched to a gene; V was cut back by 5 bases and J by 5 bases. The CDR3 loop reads CASSPTGQTEAFF. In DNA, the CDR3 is TGTGCCAGCAGCCCGACAGGGCAGACTGAAGCTTTCTTT.

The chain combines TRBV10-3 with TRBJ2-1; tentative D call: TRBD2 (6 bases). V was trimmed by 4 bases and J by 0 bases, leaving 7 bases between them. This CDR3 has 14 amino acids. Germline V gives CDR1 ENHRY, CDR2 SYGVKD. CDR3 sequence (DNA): TGTGCCATCAGTGCCGGGAGCTCCTACAATGAGCAGTTCTTC. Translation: CAISAGSSYNEQFF.

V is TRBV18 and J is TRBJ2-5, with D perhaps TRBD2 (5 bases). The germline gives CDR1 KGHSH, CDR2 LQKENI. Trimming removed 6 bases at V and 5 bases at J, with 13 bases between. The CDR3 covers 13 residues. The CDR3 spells CASSGAVQETQYF. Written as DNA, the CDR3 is TGTGCCAGCTCGGGAGCTGTTCAGGAGACCCAGTACTTC.

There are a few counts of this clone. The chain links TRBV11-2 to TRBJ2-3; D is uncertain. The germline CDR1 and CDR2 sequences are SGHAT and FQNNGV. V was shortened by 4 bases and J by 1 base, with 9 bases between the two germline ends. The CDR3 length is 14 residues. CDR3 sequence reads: CASSSTTGTDTQYF. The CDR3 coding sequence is TGTGCCAGCAGCTCGACAACGGGCACAGATACGCAGTATTTT.

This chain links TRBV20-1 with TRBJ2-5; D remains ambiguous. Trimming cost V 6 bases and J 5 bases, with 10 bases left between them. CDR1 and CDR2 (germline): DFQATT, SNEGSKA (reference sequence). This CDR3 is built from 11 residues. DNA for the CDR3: TGCAGTGCAAGATTTGGGGAGACCCAGTACTTC. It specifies CSARFGETQYF.

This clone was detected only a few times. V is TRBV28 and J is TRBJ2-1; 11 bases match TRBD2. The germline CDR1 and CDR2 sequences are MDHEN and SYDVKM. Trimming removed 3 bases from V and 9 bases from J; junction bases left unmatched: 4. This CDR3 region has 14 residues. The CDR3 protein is CASSFTSGRVEQFF. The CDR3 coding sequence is TGTGCCAGCAGTTTTACTAGCGGGAGAGTTGAGCAGTTCTTC.

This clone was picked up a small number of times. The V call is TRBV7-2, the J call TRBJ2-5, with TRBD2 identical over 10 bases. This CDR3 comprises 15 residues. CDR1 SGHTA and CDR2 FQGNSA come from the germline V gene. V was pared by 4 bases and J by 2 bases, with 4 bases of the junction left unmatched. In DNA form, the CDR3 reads TGTGCCAGCAGCTGGACTAGCGGTAGACAAGAGACCCAGTACTTC. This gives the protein CASSWTSGRQETQYF.

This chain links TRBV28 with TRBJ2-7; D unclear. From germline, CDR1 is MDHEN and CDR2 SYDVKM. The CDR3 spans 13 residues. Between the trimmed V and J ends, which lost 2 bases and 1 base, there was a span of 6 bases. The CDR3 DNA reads TGTGCCAGCAGTTTAGTGGGATCCTACGAGCAGTACTTC. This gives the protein CASSLVGSYEQYF.

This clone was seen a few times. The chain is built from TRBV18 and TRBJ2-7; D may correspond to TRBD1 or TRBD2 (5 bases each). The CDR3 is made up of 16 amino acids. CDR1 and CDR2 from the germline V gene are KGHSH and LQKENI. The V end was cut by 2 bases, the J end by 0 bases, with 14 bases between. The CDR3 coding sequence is TGTGCCAGCTCACCATTGAGGGACCGTACCTCCTACGAGCAGTACTTC. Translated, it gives CASSPLRDRTSYEQYF. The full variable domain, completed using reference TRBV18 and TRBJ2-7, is NAGVMQNPRHLVRRRGQEARLRCSPMKGHSHVYWYRQLPEEGLKFMVYLQKENIIDESGMPKERFSAEFPKEGPSILRIQQVVRGDSAAYFCASSPLRDRTSYEQYFGPGTRLTVT.

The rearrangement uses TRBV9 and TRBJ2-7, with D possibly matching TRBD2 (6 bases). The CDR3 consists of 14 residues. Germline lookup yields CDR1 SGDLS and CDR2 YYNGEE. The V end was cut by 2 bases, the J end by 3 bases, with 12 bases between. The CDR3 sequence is CASSVRLEGYEQYF. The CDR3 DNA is TGTGCCAGCAGCGTCCGACTAGAAGGCTACGAGCAGTACTTC.